This T cell receptor beta chain is drawn from a study of identical twins. TCRdb analysed the 5' RACE reads with MiXCR anew, one entry per CDR3 protein. The data show roughly 720,000 distinct CDR3 sequences, with about 20% seen just once and 13% held by the top ten. Trimming shortened V by 3 bases and J by 7 bases, and 8 bases separated the two germline ends. CDR3 length equals 12 residues. Germline CDR1 SGHNT, CDR2 YENEEA. Separately, the same data were catalogued under a study of T cells expressing NK-cell markers. That paper adds: CD3+CD56+NKG2C+, CD3+CD56+NKG2C- and CD3+CD56-NKG2C+ T cells, once sorted, supplied the TCR beta repertoires.

The sequence derives from a young woman in good health. Sequenced sample: PBMCs. The gene calls are TRBV11-3 and TRBJ2-3; D gene unclear. CDR3 in DNA: TGTGCCAGCAGCTTGGACCCTCATACGCAGTATTTT. Encoded protein: CASSLDPHTQYF.